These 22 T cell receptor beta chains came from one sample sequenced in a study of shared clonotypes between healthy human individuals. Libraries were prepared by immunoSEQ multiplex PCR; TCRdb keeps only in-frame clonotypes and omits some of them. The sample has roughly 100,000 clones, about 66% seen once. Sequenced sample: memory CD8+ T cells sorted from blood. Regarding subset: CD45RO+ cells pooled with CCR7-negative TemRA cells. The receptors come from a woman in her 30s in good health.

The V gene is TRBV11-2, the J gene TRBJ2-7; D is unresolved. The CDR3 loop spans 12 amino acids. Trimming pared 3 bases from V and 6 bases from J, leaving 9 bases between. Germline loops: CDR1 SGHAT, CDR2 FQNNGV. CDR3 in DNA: TGTGCCAGCAGCTTTCGACAAATCGAGCAGTACTTC. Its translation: CASSFRQIEQYF. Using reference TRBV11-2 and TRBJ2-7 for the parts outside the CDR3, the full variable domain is EAGVAQSPRYKIIEKRQSVAFWCNPISGHATLYWYQQILGQGPKLLIQFQNNGVVDDSQLPKDRFSAERLKGVDSTLKIQPAKLEDSAVYLCASSFRQIEQYFGPGTRLTVT.

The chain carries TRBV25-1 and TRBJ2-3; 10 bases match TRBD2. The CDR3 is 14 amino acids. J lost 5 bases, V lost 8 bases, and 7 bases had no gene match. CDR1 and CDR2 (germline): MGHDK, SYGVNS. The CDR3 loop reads CASGSGRAEDTQYF. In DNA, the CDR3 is TGTGCCAGCGGGAGCGGGAGGGCCGAAGATACGCAGTATTTT.

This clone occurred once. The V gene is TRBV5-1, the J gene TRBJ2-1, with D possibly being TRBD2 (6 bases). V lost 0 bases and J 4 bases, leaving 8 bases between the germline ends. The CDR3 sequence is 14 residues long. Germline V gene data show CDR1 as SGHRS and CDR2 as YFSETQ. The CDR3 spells CASSLVADYNEQFF. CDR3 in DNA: TGCGCCAGCAGCTTGGTAGCGGATTACAATGAGCAGTTCTTC.

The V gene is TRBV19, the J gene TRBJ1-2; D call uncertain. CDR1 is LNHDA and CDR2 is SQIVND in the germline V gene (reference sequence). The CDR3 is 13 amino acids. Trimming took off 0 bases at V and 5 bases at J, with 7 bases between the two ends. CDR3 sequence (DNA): TGTGCCAGTAGTATAGAAGCAGATTATGGCTACACCTTC. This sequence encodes CASSIEADYGYTF.

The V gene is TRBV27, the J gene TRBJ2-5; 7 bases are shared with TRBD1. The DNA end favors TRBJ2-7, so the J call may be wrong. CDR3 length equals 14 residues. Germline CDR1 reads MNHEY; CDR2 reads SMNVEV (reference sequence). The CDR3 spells CASSSTGTAYEQYF. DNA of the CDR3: TGTGCCAGCAGTTCTACCGGGACAGCCTACGAGCAGTACTTC.

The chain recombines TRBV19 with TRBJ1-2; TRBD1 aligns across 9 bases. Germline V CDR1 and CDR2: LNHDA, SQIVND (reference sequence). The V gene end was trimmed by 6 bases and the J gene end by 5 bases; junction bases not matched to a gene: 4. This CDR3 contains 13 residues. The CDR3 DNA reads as TGTGCCAGTAGGGACAGGGGAAGGTATGGCTACACCTTC. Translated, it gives CASRDRGRYGYTF.

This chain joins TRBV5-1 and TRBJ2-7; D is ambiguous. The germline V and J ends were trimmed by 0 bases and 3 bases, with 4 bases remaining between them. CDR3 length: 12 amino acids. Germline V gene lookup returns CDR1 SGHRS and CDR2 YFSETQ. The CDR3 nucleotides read TGCGCCAGCAGCTTGGGGGACTACGAGCAGTACTTC. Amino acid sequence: CASSLGDYEQYF.

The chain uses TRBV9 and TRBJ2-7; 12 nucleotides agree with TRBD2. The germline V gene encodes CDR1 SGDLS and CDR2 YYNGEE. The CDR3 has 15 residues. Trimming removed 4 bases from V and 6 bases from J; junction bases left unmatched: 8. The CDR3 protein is CASSKGLAGIGEQYF. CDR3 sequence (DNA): TGTGCCAGCAGCAAAGGACTAGCGGGAATCGGCGAGCAGTACTTC. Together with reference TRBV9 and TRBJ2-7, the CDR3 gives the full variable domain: DSGVTQTPKHLITATGQRVTLRCSPRSGDLSVYWYQQSLDQGLQFLIQYYNGEERAKGNILERFSAQQFPDLHSELNLSSLELGDSALYFCASSKGLAGIGEQYFGPGTRLTVT.

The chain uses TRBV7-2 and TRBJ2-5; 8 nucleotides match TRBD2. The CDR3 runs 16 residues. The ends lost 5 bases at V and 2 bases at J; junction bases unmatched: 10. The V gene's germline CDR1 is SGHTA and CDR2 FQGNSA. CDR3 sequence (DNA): TGTGCCAGCAGCCCTACTAGCGGACGACTACAAGAGACCCAGTACTTC. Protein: CASSPTSGRLQETQYF.

For the CDR3, the DNA is TGTGCCAGCAGTGAAGAAGGGCTAGCGGGAGAAGAGCAGTTCTTC. Amino acids: CASSEEGLAGEEQFF. V usage is TRBV6-1 and J usage is TRBJ2-1; 10 positions match TRBD2. Trimming removed 1 base from V and 10 bases from J; junction bases left unmatched: 7. This CDR3 is built from 15 residues. Germline V gene sequence: CDR1 MNHNS, CDR2 SASEGT.

The CDR3 sequence is CASSLAGGSYGYTF. The CDR3 DNA reads TGTGCCAGCAGCTTAGCTGGGGGGAGCTATGGCTACACCTTC. V usage is TRBV7-8 and J usage is TRBJ1-2, with a possible D match to TRBD1 (5 bases). CDR3 length: 14 amino acids. V was pared by 0 bases and J by 4 bases, with 9 bases between. Per germline, CDR1 SGHVS and CDR2 FQNEAQ.

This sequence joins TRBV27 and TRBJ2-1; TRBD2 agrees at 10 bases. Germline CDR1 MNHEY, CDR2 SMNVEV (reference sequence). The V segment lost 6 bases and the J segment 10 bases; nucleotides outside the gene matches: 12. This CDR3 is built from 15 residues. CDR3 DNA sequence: TGTGCCAGCAGCCAAGGGGCTAGCGGGAGCTGGGAGCAGTTCTTC. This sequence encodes CASSQGASGSWEQFF.

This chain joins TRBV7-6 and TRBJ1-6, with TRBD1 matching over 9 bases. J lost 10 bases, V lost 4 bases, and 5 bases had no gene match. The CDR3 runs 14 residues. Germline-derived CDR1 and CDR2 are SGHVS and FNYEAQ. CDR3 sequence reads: CASSWDREGSPLHF. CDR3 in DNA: TGTGCCAGCAGCTGGGACAGGGAAGGCTCACCCCTCCACTTT.

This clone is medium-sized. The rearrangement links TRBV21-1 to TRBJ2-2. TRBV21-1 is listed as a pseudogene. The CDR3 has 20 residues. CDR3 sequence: CASSRPPGPPWGSNTGELFF. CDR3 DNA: TGTGCCAGCAGCCGCCCACCGGGCCCTCCCTGGGGTTCAAACACCGGGGAGCTGTTTTTT.

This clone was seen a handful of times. The DNA for the CDR3 is TGTGCCAGCAGCTCCGCGGGGGCGTACACTGAAGCTTTCTTT. Translating gives CASSSAGAYTEAFF. The chain recombines TRBV13 with TRBJ1-1; a weak D match, TRBD1 (6 bases). This CDR3 has 14 amino acids. The V end lost 4 bases, the J end lost 3 bases, and 12 bases lay between the germline ends. Germline CDR1 reads PRHDT; CDR2 reads FYEKMQ (reference sequence).

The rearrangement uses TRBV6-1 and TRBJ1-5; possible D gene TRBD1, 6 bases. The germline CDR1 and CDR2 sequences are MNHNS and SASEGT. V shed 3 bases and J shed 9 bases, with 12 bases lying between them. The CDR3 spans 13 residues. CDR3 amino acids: CASSDQAQGPQHF. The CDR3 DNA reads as TGTGCCAGCAGTGACCAAGCACAGGGGCCCCAGCATTTT.

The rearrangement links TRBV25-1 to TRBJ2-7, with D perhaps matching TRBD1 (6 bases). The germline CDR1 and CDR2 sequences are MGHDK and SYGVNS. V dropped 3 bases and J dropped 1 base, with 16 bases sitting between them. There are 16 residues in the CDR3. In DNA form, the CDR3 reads TGTGCCAGCAGTGACCAATCGACAGGTGCATCCTACGAGCAGTACTTC. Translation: CASSDQSTGASYEQYF.

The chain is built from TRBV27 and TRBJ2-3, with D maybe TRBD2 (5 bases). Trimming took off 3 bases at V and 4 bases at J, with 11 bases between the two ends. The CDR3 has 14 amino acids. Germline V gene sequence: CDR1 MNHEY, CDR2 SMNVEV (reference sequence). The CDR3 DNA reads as TGTGCCAGCAGTTTTATACTAGGTGCAGATACGCAGTATTTT. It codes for CASSFILGADTQYF.

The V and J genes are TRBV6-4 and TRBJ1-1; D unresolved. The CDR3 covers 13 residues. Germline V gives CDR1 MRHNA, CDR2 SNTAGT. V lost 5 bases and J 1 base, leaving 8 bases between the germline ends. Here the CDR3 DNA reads TGTGCCAGCAGTTCGGAGTGGAACACTGAAGCTTTCTTT. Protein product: CASSSEWNTEAFF.

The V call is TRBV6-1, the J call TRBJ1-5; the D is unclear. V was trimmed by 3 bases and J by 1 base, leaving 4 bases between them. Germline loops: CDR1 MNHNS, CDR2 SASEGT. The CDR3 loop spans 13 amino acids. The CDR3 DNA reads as TGTGCCAGCAGTGAGGGCAGCAATCAGCCCCAGCATTTT. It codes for CASSEGSNQPQHF.

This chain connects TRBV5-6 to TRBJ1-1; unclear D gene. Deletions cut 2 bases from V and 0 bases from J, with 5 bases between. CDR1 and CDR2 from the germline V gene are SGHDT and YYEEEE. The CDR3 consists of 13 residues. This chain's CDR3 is CASSLGLNTEAFF. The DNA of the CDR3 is TGTGCCAGCAGCTTAGGACTGAACACTGAAGCTTTCTTT.

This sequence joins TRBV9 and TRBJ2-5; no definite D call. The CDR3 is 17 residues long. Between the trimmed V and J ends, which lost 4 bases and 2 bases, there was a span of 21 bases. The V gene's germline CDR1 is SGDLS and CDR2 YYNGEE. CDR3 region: CASSPPPSSNRQETQYF. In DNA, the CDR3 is TGTGCCAGCAGCCCCCCGCCCAGCTCCAATCGACAAGAGACCCAGTACTTC.